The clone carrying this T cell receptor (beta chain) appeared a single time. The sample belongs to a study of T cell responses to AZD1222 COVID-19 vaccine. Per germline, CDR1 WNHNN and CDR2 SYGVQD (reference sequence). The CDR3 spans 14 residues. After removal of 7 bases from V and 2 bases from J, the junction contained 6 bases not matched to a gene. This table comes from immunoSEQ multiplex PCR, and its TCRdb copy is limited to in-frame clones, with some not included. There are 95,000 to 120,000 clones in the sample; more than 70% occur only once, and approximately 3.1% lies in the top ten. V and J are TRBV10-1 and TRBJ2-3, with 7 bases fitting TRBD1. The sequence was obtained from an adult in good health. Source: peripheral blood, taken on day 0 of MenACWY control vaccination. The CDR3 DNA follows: TGCGCCAGCACCGAGGGACAGAACACAGATACGCAGTATTTT. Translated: CASTEGQNTDTQYF.